This T cell receptor (beta chain) is drawn from a study of beta chain features in type 1 diabetes. This clone occurred a few times. The germline gives CDR1 MDHEN, CDR2 SYDVKM. CDR3 length: 12 residues. Trimming pared 5 bases from V and 8 bases from J, leaving 12 bases between. Investigators reverse transcribed all isolated RNA, so they sequenced expressed TCRB transcripts. Generated by immunoSEQ multiplex PCR, the TCRdb table keeps only in-frame clones and is missing some. Of some 400,000 clones in the sample, roughly 15% are singletons; the top ten hold 0.019%. The chain recombines TRBV28 with TRBJ1-2; D may be TRBD1 (6 bases). Sequenced: naive CD4+ T cells from blood. This receptor was identified in a woman younger than 35 in good health. CDR3 loop: CASSQGRWGYTF. CDR3 DNA: TGTGCCAGCAGTCAGGGGCGGTGGGGCTACACCTTC.